The 20 T cell receptor beta chains reported below all come from one sample, sequenced in a study of T-cell reconstitution after alpha-beta-depleted transplantation in children. For TCRbeta, the library was prepared with unique molecular identifiers. TCRdb used MiXCR to reprocess the PCR reads, holding one entry per CDR3 protein. The repertoire holds fewer than 450,000 distinct CDR3 sequences, 15% to 20% seen once, with roughly 40% in the top ten. The sequencing here drew on PBMCs, mostly from graft donor cells, taken 360 days after TCRalphabeta/CD19-depleted stem cell transplant. All receptors come from a male patient aged 2 to 9 who had a stem cell transplant for acute lymphoblastic leukemia, so the T cells may come from the graft donor.

The rearrangement uses TRBV7-8 and TRBJ2-7; 14 nucleotides line up with TRBD2. The V gene end was trimmed by 5 bases and the J gene end by 2 bases; junction bases not matched to a gene: 11. The CDR3 loop spans 18 amino acids. Germline V gene sequence: CDR1 SGHVS, CDR2 FQNEAQ. CDR3 in amino acids: CASSPRTSGRMEAYEQYF. The CDR3 coding sequence is TGTGCCAGCAGCCCCCGGACTAGCGGGAGGATGGAGGCCTACGAGCAGTACTTC.

In its sample, this clonotype was seen many times. The chain recombines TRBV12-3 or TRBV12-4 with TRBJ2-1; TRBD1 might be the D (5 bases). This CDR3 contains 15 residues. The V gene lost 2 bases and the J gene lost 3 bases, with 11 bases spanning the gap. The DNA of the CDR3 is TGTGCCAGCAGTTTAAGTGGCAGGGACTACAATGAGCAGTTCTTC. Translation gives CASSLSGRDYNEQFF.

Ten or more counts support this clonotype. CDR3 in amino acids: CASSLTSGYEQYF. The CDR3 DNA follows: TGCGCCAGCAGCTTGACTAGCGGGTACGAGCAGTACTTC. The chain combines TRBV5-1 with TRBJ2-7, with TRBD2 identical over 9 bases. The V gene end was trimmed by 1 base and the J gene end by 4 bases; junction bases not matched to a gene: 0. CDR1 is SGHRS and CDR2 is YFSETQ in the germline V gene. The CDR3 covers 13 residues.

V is TRBV12-3 or TRBV12-4 and J is TRBJ2-7, with TRBD2 identical over 9 bases. This CDR3 is 15 amino acids long. The J segment lost 3 bases and the V segment lost 5 bases, leaving 8 bases of the junction unmatched. The CDR3 protein is CASSTRSSGNYEQYF. The CDR3 coding sequence is TGTGCCAGCAGTACCCGGTCTAGCGGGAACTACGAGCAGTACTTC.

The V gene is TRBV29-1, the J gene TRBJ2-3, with 9 bases lining up with TRBD2. The CDR3 totals 16 residues. Germline CDR1 and CDR2: SQVTM and ANQGSEA. J gave up 2 bases and V 3 bases, and 9 bases lay outside the gene matches. The chain's CDR3 is CSVDPPRLADTDTQYF. The CDR3 coding sequence is TGCAGCGTTGACCCTCCTCGACTAGCGGACACAGATACGCAGTATTTT.

The chain links TRBV7-9 to TRBJ2-1; 13 bases align to TRBD2. Unmatched junction bases numbered 12, after V lost 7 bases and J lost 15 bases. This CDR3 region has 14 residues. Germline CDR1 is SEHNR and CDR2 is FQNEAQ (reference sequence). The CDR3 DNA is TGTGCCAGCACCACCGGGACTAGCGGGACTTCGCCGTTCTTC. Protein sequence: CASTTGTSGTSPFF.

The chain joins TRBV12-3 or TRBV12-4 to TRBJ2-1; tentatively, D is TRBD2 (7 bases). Trimming left V 3 bases short and J 4 bases short, with 31 bases between. The CDR3 contains 21 residues. This CDR3 reads CASSFYGRDAGGRAIYNEQFF. CDR3 DNA sequence: TGTGCCAGCAGTTTCTACGGGAGAGACGCCGGGGGGCGGGCTATATACAATGAGCAGTTCTTC.

This clonotype occurred a few times. This chain uses TRBV5-5 with TRBJ1-1, with D maybe TRBD1 (6 bases). Trimming left V 3 bases short and J 5 bases short, with 17 bases between. The CDR3 sequence is 15 residues long. Germline loops: CDR1 SGHKS, CDR2 YYEKEE (reference sequence). The DNA for the CDR3 is TGTGCCAGCAGCTCCCCGGGGAGGGGGGGGACTGAAGCTTTCTTT. It encodes CASSSPGRGGTEAFF.

This clonotype was counted between two and nine times. This rearrangement joins TRBV20-1 to TRBJ2-3; 9 nucleotides match TRBD2. Germline V gene data show CDR1 as DFQATT and CDR2 as SNEGSKA (reference sequence). This CDR3 contains 13 residues. V lost 6 bases, J lost 6 bases, and 7 bases stayed unmatched. CDR3 in amino acids: CSALAGVEDTQYF. In DNA, the CDR3 is TGCAGTGCCTTAGCGGGAGTGGAGGATACGCAGTATTTT.

This clonotype has more than one count but fewer than ten. V is TRBV4-1 and J is TRBJ1-5; D is possibly TRBD1 (6 bases). Between the trimmed V and J ends, which lost 4 bases and 4 bases, there was a span of 20 bases. This CDR3 spans 17 amino acids. Germline values: CDR1 MGHRA, CDR2 YSYEKL. The CDR3, as DNA: TGCGCCAGCAGCCTCCGGGCCCTCAGGGGAGCGAATCAGCCCCAGCATTTT. Residues: CASSLRALRGANQPQHF.

This clonotype was recorded a few times. The CDR3 DNA reads TGTGCCAGCAGCTTGAATCTGGGAAGGTCCTACGAGCAGTACTTC. This encodes CASSLNLGRSYEQYF. The rearrangement uses TRBV5-5 and TRBJ2-7; the D is unclear. Per germline, CDR1 SGHKS and CDR2 YYEKEE (reference sequence). This CDR3 spans 15 amino acids. V lost 1 base and J 1 base, leaving 12 bases between the germline ends.

The CDR3 loop is CASSYKGLAELEQFF. CDR3 DNA sequence: TGTGCCAGCAGTTACAAAGGGCTAGCGGAGCTTGAGCAGTTCTTC. V gene TRBV6-5 combines with J gene TRBJ2-1; 7 nucleotides match TRBD2. J gave up 9 bases and V 2 bases, and 10 bases lay outside the gene matches. The CDR3 is 15 amino acids. Germline CDR1 is MNHEY and CDR2 is SVGAGI.

The chain couples TRBV4-1 to TRBJ1-6, with no clear D. The V gene lost 0 bases and the J gene lost 14 bases, with 5 bases spanning the gap. Germline V CDR1 and CDR2: MGHRA, YSYEKL. The CDR3 has 11 amino acids. The CDR3 bases are TGCGCCAGCAGCCAAGACAGCACCCTCCACTTT. It codes for CASSQDSTLHF.

This clonotype was found once. The chain joins TRBV25-1 to TRBJ2-1; TRBD2 aligns across 12 bases. This CDR3 has 17 amino acids. The V gene's germline CDR1 is MGHDK and CDR2 SYGVNS. The ends lost 5 bases at V and 0 bases at J; junction bases unmatched: 5. CDR3 sequence: CASSPLTSGSSYNEQFF. The DNA of the CDR3 is TGTGCCAGCAGTCCCTTGACTAGCGGGAGCTCCTACAATGAGCAGTTCTTC. Using reference TRBV25-1 and TRBJ2-1 for the parts outside the CDR3, the full variable domain is EADIYQTPRYLVIGTGKKITLECSQTMGHDKMYWYQQDPGMELHLIHYSYGVNSTEKGDLSSESTVSRIRTEHFPLTLESARPSHTSQYLCASSPLTSGSSYNEQFFGPGTRLTVL.

There are many counts of this clonotype. One junction end disagrees with the germline gene, perhaps due to a read error. CDR3 in DNA: TGCGCCAGCAGCCAGAACTACGAGCAGTACTTC. This translates into CASSQNYEQYF. This chain links TRBV6-2 or TRBV6-3 with TRBJ2-7, with D unresolved. CDR3 size: 11 residues. Germline V CDR1 and CDR2: MNHEY, SVGEGT.

About this clonotype itself: The junction departs from the called germline gene at one end, perhaps through a read error. The chain carries TRBV6-1 and TRBJ2-5; D gene ambiguous. This CDR3 has 13 amino acids. CDR1 MNHNS and CDR2 SASEGT come from the germline V gene. CDR3 DNA sequence: TGTGCCAGCAGAAGGACGGCCCAAGAGGCCCAGTACTTC. Its translation: CASRRTAQEAQYF.

This clonotype was recorded at least ten times. The rearrangement joins TRBV20-1 to TRBJ2-1; 10 bases align to TRBD2. Germline values: CDR1 DFQATT, CDR2 SNEGSKA (reference sequence). V was clipped by 1 base and J by 3 bases; unmatched bases: 3. This CDR3 is built from 15 residues. The CDR3 region is CSARAPSGSYNEQFF. In DNA, the CDR3 is TGCAGTGCTAGAGCTCCTAGCGGGAGCTACAATGAGCAGTTCTTC.

This clonotype occurred a few times. The rearrangement joins TRBV4-3 to TRBJ2-1; 8 positions agree with TRBD2. Germline-derived CDR1 and CDR2 are LGHNA and YSLEER. The CDR3 runs to 17 residues. The V and J ends lost 0 bases and 6 bases, in that order; junction bases with no gene match: 10. The CDR3, as DNA: TGCGCCAGCAGCCAAGAGAGTTGGGCGGGGGGCAGCAATGAGCAGTTCTTC. Translated: CASSQESWAGGSNEQFF.

This clonotype was detected only a few times. V gene TRBV27 combines with J gene TRBJ2-1; D ambiguous. There are 14 residues in the CDR3. Germline assignment: CDR1 MNHEY and CDR2 SMNVEV (reference sequence). Trimming cost V 6 bases and J 9 bases, with 18 bases left between them. The DNA for the CDR3 is TGTGCCAGCAGCTCCGGACCCCTATGGGGTGAGCAGTTCTTC. Its protein is CASSSGPLWGEQFF.

This clonotype was seen only a few times. V usage is TRBV27 and J usage is TRBJ1-1, with D possibly matching TRBD1 (5 bases). CDR1 is MNHEY and CDR2 is SMNVEV in the germline V gene (reference sequence). The CDR3 runs to 14 residues. Trimming stripped 5 bases from V and 1 base from J, with 11 bases between. Here the CDR3 DNA reads TGTGCCAGCAGTCCCTGGGACGGGAACACTGAAGCTTTCTTT. Amino acids: CASSPWDGNTEAFF.